These T cell receptor beta chains were read from a single sample in a study of monozygotic twins with inflammatory bowel disease. Each CDR3 protein gets one entry in TCRdb, which reprocessed the 5' RACE reads and gives no DNA. The repertoire shows roughly 140,000 distinct CDR3 sequences; the top ten hold around 2.5%. What was sequenced was blood. These receptors came from a human donor with ulcerative colitis or Crohn's disease, or a healthy co-twin of an affected twin (not recorded which). Both conserved end residues are part of each CDR3.

cdr3_aa v_call cdr3_length j_call
CASSPPPPSPQYF TRBV27 13 TRBJ1-5
CAWTDRATEAFF TRBV30 12 TRBJ1-1
CASSVAMGRNEKLFF TRBV9 15 TRBJ1-4
CASSLENRGHHEQYF TRBV5-1 15 TRBJ2-7
CASSQTRQSNQPQHF TRBV3-1 15 TRBJ1-5
CASSFGDTHNYGYTF TRBV5-1 15 TRBJ1-2
CASSYSPTGMNTEAFF TRBV6-2/TRBV6-3 16 TRBJ1-1
CASSLGGGLSTDTQYF TRBV12-3/TRBV12-4 16 TRBJ2-3
CASSWTEPSTDTQYF TRBV2 15 TRBJ2-3
CSAAQSLNSPLHF TRBV29-1 13 TRBJ1-6
CASSPHAGATDTQYF TRBV7-3 15 TRBJ2-3
CASSPGGWSYEQYF TRBV19 14 TRBJ2-7
CASSPAEGGLDTQYF TRBV12-3/TRBV12-4 15 TRBJ2-3
CASSLNGLAGNTDTQYF TRBV7-8 17 TRBJ2-3
CASSLAALTSVAEQFF TRBV5-4 16 TRBJ2-1
CATSAGPNTEAFF TRBV24-1 13 TRBJ1-1
CASSSLEGNSYEQYF TRBV19 15 TRBJ2-7
CSATDTYEQYF TRBV20-1 11 TRBJ2-7
CSVGGGTVNNEQFF TRBV29-1 14 TRBJ2-1
CAVSSPRDSYNEQFF TRBV19 15 TRBJ2-1
CASSLETSGFSYEQYF TRBV7-2 16 TRBJ2-7
CASSSPGAPQHF TRBV7-9 12 TRBJ1-5
CSARDIQTENYGYTF TRBV20-1 15 TRBJ1-2
CASSLAVMLETQYF TRBV7-2 14 TRBJ2-5
CSAKDPNSPLHF TRBV20-1 12 TRBJ1-6
CASNRDRGSSYNEQFF TRBV12-3/TRBV12-4 16 TRBJ2-1